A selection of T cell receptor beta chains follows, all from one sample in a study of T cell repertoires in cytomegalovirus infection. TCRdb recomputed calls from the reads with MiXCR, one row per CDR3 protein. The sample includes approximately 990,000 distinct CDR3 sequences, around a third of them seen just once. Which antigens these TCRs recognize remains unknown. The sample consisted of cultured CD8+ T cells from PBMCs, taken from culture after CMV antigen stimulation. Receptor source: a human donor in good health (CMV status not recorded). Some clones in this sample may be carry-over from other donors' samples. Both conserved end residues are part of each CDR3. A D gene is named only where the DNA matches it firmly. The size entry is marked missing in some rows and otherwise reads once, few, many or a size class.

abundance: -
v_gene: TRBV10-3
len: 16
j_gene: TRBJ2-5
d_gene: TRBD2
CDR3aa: CAISPNPAGGKETQYF
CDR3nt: TGTGCCATCAGTCCCAACCCGGCGGGGGGGAAAGAGACCCAGTACTTC

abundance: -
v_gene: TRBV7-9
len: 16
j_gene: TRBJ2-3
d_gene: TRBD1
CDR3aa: CASSPRTGGWTDTQYF
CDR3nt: TGTGCCAGCAGCCCTAGAACAGGGGGATGGACAGATACGCAGTATTTT

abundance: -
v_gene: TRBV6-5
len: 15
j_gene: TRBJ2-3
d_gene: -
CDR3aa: CASSYQMADTDTQYF
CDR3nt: TGTGCCAGCAGTTACCAAATGGCCGACACAGATACGCAGTATTTT

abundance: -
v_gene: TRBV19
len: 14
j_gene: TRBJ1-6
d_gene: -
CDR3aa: CASRQDRRVSPLHF
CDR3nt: TGTGCCAGTAGACAGGACCGAAGGGTCTCACCCCTCCACTTT

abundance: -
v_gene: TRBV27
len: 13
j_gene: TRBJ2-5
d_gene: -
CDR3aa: CASSLHQKETQYF
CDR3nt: TGTGCCAGCAGTTTACATCAGAAAGAGACCCAGTACTTC

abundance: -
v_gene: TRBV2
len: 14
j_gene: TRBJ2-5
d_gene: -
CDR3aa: CASSGMGSQETQYF
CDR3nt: TGTGCCAGCAGTGGAATGGGGAGCCAAGAGACCCAGTACTTC

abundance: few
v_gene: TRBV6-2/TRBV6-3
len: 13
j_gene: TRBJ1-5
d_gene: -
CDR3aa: CASSLGIRGPQHF
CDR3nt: TGTGCCAGCAGCCTCGGGATCCGGGGGCCCCAGCATTTT

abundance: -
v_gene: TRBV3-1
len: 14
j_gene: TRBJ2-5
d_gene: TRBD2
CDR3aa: CASGGTSKSETQYF
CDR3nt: TGTGCCAGCGGCGGGACTAGCAAGTCAGAGACCCAGTACTTC

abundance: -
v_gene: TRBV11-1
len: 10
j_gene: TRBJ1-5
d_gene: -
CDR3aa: CVSSLQPQHF
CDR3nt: TGTGTCAGCAGCTTACAGCCCCAGCATTTT

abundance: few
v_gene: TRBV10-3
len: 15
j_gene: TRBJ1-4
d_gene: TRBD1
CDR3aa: CAIRTGQGYDEKLFF
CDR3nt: TGTGCCATCAGGACAGGACAGGGCTACGATGAAAAACTGTTTTTT

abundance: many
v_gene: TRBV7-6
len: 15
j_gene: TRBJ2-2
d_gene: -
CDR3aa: CASSLDSTNTGELFF
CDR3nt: TGTGCCAGCAGCTTAGACAGTACGAACACCGGGGAGCTGTTTTTT

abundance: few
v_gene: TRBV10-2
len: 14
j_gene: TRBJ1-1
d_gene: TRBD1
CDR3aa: CASGTITGVTEAFF
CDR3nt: TGCGCCAGTGGAACCATTACAGGGGTGACTGAAGCTTTCTTT

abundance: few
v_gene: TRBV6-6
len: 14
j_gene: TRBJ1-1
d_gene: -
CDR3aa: CASSYSSQVAEAFF
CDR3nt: TGTGCCAGCAGTTACTCGTCCCAGGTGGCTGAAGCTTTCTTT

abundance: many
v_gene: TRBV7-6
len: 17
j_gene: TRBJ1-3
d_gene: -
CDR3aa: CASSLSAAVSSGNTIYF
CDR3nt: TGTGCCAGCAGCTTATCGGCGGCCGTCTCCTCTGGAAACACCATATATTTT

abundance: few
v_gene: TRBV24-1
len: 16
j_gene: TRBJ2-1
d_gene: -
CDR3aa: CATSDLRLSSYNEQFF
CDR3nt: TGTGCCACCAGTGATCTTCGACTCAGCTCCTACAATGAGCAGTTCTTC

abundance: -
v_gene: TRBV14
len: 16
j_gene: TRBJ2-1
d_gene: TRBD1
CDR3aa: CASSRYQGVGYNEQFF
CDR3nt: TGTGCCAGCAGCCGGTACCAGGGGGTAGGCTACAATGAGCAGTTCTTC

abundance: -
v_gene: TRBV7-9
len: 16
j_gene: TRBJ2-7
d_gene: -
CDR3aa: CASSPEAGVASYEQYF
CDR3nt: TGTGCCAGCAGCCCAGAGGCCGGAGTCGCCTCCTACGAGCAGTACTTC

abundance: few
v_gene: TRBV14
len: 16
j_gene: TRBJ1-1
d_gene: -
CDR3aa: CASSQRPGAMNTEAFF
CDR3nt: TGTGCCAGCAGCCAGCGACCAGGGGCCATGAACACTGAAGCTTTCTTT

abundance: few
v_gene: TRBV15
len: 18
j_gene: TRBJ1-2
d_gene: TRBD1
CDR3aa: CATSRGRDRGMDNYGYTF
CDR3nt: TGTGCCACCAGCAGAGGCCGGGACAGGGGAATGGATAACTATGGCTACACCTTC

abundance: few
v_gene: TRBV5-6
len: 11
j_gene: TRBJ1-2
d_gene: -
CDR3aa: CASSLDDGYTF
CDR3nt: TGTGCCAGCAGCTTGGACGACGGCTACACCTTC

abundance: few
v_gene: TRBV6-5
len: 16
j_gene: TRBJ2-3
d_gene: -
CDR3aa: CASSYSSALGTDTQYF
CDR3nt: TGTGCCAGCAGTTACTCGTCTGCCCTAGGCACAGATACGCAGTATTTT

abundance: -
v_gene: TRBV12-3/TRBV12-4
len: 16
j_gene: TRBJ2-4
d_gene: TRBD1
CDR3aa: CASSFQGQYTKNIQYF
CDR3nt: TGTGCCAGCAGTTTTCAGGGACAGTACACCAAAAACATTCAGTACTTC

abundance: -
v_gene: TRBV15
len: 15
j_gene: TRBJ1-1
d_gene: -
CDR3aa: CATSSIDTFNTEAFF
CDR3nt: TGTGCCACCAGCAGTATAGATACATTTAACACTGAAGCTTTCTTT

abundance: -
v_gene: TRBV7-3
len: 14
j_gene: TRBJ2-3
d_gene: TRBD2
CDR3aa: CASSFGTRRDTQYF
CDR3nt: TGTGCCAGCAGCTTCGGGACTAGGAGGGATACGCAGTATTTT

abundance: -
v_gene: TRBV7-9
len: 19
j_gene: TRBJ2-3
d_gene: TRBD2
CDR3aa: CASSTTVAGGNQLTDTQYF
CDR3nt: TGTGCCAGCAGCACCACCGTAGCGGGGGGAAACCAATTAACAGATACGCAGTATTTT

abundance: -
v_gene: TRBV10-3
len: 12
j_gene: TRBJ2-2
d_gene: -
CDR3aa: CAIIAGTGELFF
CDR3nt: TGTGCCATTATCGCGGGGACCGGGGAGCTGTTTTTT

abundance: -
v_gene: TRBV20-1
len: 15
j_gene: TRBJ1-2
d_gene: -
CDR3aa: CSATVRRNTNYGYTF
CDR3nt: TGCAGTGCTACAGTCCGCCGAAATACTAACTATGGCTACACCTTC

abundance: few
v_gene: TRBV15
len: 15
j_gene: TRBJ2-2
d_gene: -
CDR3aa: CATSRDSRETGELFF
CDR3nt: TGTGCCACCAGCAGAGATTCGAGGGAAACCGGGGAGCTGTTTTTT

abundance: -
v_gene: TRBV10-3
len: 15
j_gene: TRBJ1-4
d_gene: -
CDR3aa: CAISELQGMNEKLFF
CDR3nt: TGTGCCATCAGTGAGTTACAGGGAATGAATGAAAAACTGTTTTTT

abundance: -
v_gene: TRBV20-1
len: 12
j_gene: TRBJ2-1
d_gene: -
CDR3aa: CSARWSGNEQFF
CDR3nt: TGCAGTGCTAGATGGTCCGGGAATGAGCAGTTCTTC

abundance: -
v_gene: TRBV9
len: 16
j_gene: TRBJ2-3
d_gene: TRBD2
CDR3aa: CASSVAGTRLRDTQYF
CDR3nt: TGTGCCAGCAGCGTAGCCGGGACTAGACTTCGGGATACGCAGTATTTT

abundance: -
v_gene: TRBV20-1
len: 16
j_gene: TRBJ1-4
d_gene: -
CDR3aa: CSARDKAGPFLNELFF
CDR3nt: TGCAGTGCTAGAGATAAGGCGGGGCCATTTTTAAACGAACTGTTTTTT

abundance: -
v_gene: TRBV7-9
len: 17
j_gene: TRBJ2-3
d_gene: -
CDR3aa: CVSSLSGIGIRTDTQYF
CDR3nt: TGTGTCAGCAGCTTAAGTGGAATAGGGATCCGCACAGATACGCAGTATTTT

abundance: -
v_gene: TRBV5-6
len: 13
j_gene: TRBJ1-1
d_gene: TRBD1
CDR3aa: CASLKGANTEAFF
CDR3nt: TGTGCCAGCCTTAAGGGGGCGAACACTGAAGCTTTCTTT

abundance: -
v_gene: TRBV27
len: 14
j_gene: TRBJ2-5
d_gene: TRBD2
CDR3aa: CASSLQGRGETQYF
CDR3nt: TGTGCCAGCAGTCTCCAAGGGAGGGGAGAGACCCAGTACTTC

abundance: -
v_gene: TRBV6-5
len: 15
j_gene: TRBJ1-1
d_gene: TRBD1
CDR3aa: CASSLPGQGATEAFF
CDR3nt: TGTGCCAGCAGTTTACCGGGACAGGGGGCCACTGAAGCTTTCTTT

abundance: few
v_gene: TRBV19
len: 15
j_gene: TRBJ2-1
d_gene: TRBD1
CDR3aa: CASSMGQGIINEQFF
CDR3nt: TGTGCCAGTAGTATGGGACAGGGAATCATCAATGAGCAGTTCTTC

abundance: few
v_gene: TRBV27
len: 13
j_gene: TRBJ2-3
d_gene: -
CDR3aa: CASRMVPTDTQYF
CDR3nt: TGTGCCAGCAGAATGGTCCCAACAGATACGCAGTATTTT

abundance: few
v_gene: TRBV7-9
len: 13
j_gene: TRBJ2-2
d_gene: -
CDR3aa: CASSPRLTGELFF
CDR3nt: TGTGCCAGCAGCCCACGTCTTACCGGGGAGCTGTTTTTT

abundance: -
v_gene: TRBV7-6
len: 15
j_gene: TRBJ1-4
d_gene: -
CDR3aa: CASSPRDGSNEKLFF
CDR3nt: TGTGCCAGCAGCCCCAGGGACGGTTCTAATGAAAAACTGTTTTTT

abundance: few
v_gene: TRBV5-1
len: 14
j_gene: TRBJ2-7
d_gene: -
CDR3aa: CASSLEGGLHEQYF
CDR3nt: TGCGCCAGCAGCTTGGAAGGTGGACTCCACGAGCAGTACTTC

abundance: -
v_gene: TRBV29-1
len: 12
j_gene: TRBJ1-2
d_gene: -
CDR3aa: CSVDGEMGGYTF
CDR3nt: TGCAGCGTTGATGGGGAAATGGGCGGCTACACCTTC

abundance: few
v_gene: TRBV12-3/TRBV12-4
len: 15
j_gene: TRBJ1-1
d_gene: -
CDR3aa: CASKEYASVNTEAFF
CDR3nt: TGTGCCAGCAAAGAATACGCGTCAGTGAACACTGAAGCTTTCTTT

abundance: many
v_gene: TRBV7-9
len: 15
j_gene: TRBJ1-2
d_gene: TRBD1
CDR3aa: CASVTSGGTNYGYTF
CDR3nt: TGTGCCAGCGTCACCTCAGGGGGTACCAACTATGGCTACACCTTC

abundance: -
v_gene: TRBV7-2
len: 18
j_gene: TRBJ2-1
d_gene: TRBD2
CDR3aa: CASSLVPLPGLANNEQFF
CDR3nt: TGTGCCAGCAGCTTAGTCCCCCTGCCGGGACTAGCGAACAATGAGCAGTTCTTC

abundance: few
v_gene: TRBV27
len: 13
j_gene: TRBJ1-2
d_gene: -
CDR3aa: CASSPGPPYGYTF
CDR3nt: TGTGCCAGCAGTCCGGGTCCCCCCTATGGCTACACCTTC

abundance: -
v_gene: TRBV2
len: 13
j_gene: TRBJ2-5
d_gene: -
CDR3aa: CASSEGARETQYF
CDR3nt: TGTGCCAGCAGTGAGGGGGCGCGAGAGACCCAGTACTTC

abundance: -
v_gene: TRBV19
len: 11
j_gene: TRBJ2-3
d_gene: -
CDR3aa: CASTQTDTQYF
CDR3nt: TGTGCCAGTACTCAGACGGATACGCAGTATTTT

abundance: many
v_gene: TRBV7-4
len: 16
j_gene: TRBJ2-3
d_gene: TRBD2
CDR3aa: CASSPGLAGEPDTQYF
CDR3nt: TGTGCCAGCAGCCCGGGACTAGCGGGGGAACCAGATACGCAGTATTTT

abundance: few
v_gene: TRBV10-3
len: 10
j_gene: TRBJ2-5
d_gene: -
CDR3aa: CATYQETQYF
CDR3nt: TGTGCCACGTACCAAGAGACCCAGTACTTC

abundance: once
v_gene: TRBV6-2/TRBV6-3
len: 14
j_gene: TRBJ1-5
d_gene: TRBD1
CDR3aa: CASSWDSYNQPQHF
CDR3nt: TGTGCCAGCAGCTGGGACAGCTACAATCAGCCCCAGCATTTT

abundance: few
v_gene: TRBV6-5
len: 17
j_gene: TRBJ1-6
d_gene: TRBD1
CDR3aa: CASSYSGTGEYNSPLHF
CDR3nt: TGTGCCAGCAGTTACAGCGGGACAGGGGAGTATAATTCACCCCTCCACTTT